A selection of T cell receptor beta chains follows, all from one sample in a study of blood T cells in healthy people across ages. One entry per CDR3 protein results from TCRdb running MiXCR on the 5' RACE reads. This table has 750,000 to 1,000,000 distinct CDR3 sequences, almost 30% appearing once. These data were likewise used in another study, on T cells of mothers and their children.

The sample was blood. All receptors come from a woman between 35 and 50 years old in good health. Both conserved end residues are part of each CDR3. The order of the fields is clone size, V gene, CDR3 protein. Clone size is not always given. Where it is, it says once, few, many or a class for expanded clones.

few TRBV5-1 CASSLGSYTF
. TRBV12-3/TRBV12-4 CASSSTWDNGERGYTF
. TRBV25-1 CASTTGQTLNSPLHF
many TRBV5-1 CASTLGHRTDTQYF
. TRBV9 CASSVGLAGVTDTQYF
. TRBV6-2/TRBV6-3 CASSYPLGYTF
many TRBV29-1 CSVEGGQFYEQYF
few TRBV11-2 CASSLMVNEQYF
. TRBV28 CASSLPGTGRSGSNQPQHF
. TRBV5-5 CASSLSGRSYGYTF
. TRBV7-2 CASSPNGASGGDNEQFF
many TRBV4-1 CASSHRGIGIDEQFF
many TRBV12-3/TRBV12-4 CASSTQGGYEQYF
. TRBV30 CAWSVSPGDYGYTF
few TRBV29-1 CSVGEGGQGASSNQPQHF
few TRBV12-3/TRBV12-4 CASKIDRVFDEQFF
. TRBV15 CATSRDLRASPLDNYGYTF
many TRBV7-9 CASSLMGQVSSYEQYF
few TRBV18 CASSPGVEKLFF
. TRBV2 CASKSNTNSNQPQHF
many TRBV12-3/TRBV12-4 CASNIGAAYGYTF
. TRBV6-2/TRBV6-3 CASSYSYTAGQGIGETQYF
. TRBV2 CASSTSTVSTDTQYF
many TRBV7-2 CASSLGGQLNSPLHF
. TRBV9 CASSYGQNEQFF
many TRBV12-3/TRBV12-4 CASSFGDSSGYTF
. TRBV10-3 CAISEGAAFTDTQYF
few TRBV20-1 CSARGTPPNTDTQYF
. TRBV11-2 CASSLISGLPAADTQYF
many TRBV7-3 CASSLDRGKGYTF
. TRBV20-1 CSAPRQGNSPLHF
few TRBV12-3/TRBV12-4 CASTRLAGISTDTQYF
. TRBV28 CASTSGTSAAKNIQYF
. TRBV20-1 CSAPAGTVNNEQFF
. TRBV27 CASSLSTGGVDGYTF
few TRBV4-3 CASSQEGAIRTGELFF
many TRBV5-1 CASSELIAGLIYEQYF